This T cell receptor (beta chain) comes out of a study of OX40 agonist ivuxolimab in advanced cancers. Looking at the study overall: Six ivuxolimab dose levels, 0.01 to 10 mg/kg, were given intravenously every 2 weeks. Patients receiving dose escalation had hepatocellular carcinoma, melanoma, renal cell or head and neck cancer.

General study results and limits: Relative to CD4+, CD8+ T cells held more expanded clones on average.

Germline V lookup: CDR1 KGHSH, CDR2 LQKENI. With 2 bases removed from V and 2 bases from J, the gap between germline ends came to 6 bases. The CDR3 spans 13 residues. Drawing of blood for sampling happened at baseline, at cycle 4 day 1, and at cycle 7 day 1. Concerning this clone itself: Its antigen is currently unknown.

Libraries were prepared by immunoSEQ multiplex PCR; TCRdb keeps only in-frame clonotypes and omits some of them. The table has 90,000 to 100,000 clones, 85% to 90% seen once. The specimen comprised CD4+ or CD8+ T cells sorted from blood, sampled in a trial of the OX40 agonist ivuxolimab. The rearrangement links TRBV18 to TRBJ2-5; no reliable D call. The receptor was derived from an adult with an advanced solid tumor such as melanoma, head and neck, liver or kidney cancer. The CDR3: CASSPMFQETQYF. In nucleotides, the CDR3 is TGTGCCAGCTCACCAATGTTTCAAGAGACCCAGTACTTC.